The 17 T cell receptor beta chains in this list originate from one sample, sequenced in a study of blood T cell repertoires in COVID-19. Produced via immunoSEQ multiplex PCR; TCRdb's table is partial and in-frame only. The table has tens of thousands of clones, roughly four fifths seen once. The source material was peripheral blood. The source is a man in his fifties or sixties with acute or convalescent COVID-19.

The rearrangement links TRBV12-3 or TRBV12-4 to TRBJ2-1; D gene uncertain. With 6 bases removed from V and 6 bases from J, the gap between germline ends came to 9 bases. This CDR3 is 12 amino acids long. The CDR3 loop is CASSLTGNEQFF. The CDR3 DNA follows: TGTGCCAGCAGCCTTACCGGCAATGAGCAGTTCTTC.

The chain employs TRBV7-2 and TRBJ2-3, with D unclear. The V end was cut by 2 bases, the J end by 6 bases, with 9 bases between. The CDR3 is 13 residues long. The germline CDR1 and CDR2 sequences are SGHTA and FQGNSA. Here the CDR3 DNA reads TGTGCCAGCAGCTTACTTGTGTCGGATACGCAGTATTTT. It is translated as CASSLLVSDTQYF.

This chain joins TRBV18 and TRBJ1-1; 9 bases fit TRBD1. CDR1 and CDR2 from the germline V gene are KGHSH and LQKENI. The length of the CDR3 is 14 residues. V gave up 3 bases and J gave up 3 bases; unmatched junction bases: 2. The CDR3 coding sequence is TGTGCCAGCTCACCTCGGGACAGGGACACTGAAGCTTTCTTT. As protein: CASSPRDRDTEAFF.

V and J are TRBV13 and TRBJ2-1; 10 bases align to TRBD1. Germline trimming cut 4 bases from V and 5 bases from J; bases unmatched to any gene: 5. Germline V CDR1 and CDR2: PRHDT, FYEKMQ (reference sequence). CDR3 length: 15 amino acids. DNA of the CDR3: TGTGCCAGCAGCTCGAGACAGGGGGCACACAATGAGCAGTTCTTC. Amino acids: CASSSRQGAHNEQFF.

V gene TRBV28 combines with J gene TRBJ1-2, with 7 bases lining up with TRBD1. Germline CDR1 is MDHEN and CDR2 is SYDVKM. J lost 8 bases, V lost 3 bases, and 6 bases had no gene match. The CDR3 loop spans 13 amino acids. DNA of the CDR3: TGTGCCAGCAGTTTTAGGCAGGGGGTAGGCTACACCTTC. Protein product: CASSFRQGVGYTF.

This chain connects TRBV7-3 to TRBJ1-1; TRBD1 agrees at 8 bases. The CDR3 spans 16 residues. V lost 5 bases to trimming and J lost 6 bases; unmatched junction nucleotides: 14. CDR1 and CDR2 from the germline V gene are SGHTA and FQGTGA. The CDR3 loop reads CASSQTPGQGSAEAFF. The CDR3 nucleotides read TGTGCCAGCAGCCAAACCCCCGGACAGGGCTCCGCTGAAGCTTTCTTT.

The chain links TRBV13 to TRBJ2-1; 8 bases map to TRBD2. This CDR3 spans 16 amino acids. CDR1 is PRHDT, CDR2 FYEKMQ, per germline (reference sequence). V was clipped by 0 bases and J by 4 bases; unmatched bases: 5. The CDR3 reads CASSLGRGGGYNEQFF. As DNA, the CDR3 is TGTGCCAGCAGCTTAGGACGGGGGGGCGGATACAATGAGCAGTTCTTC.

This clone was seen a few times. CDR3 region: CASSIRVSTEAFF. In DNA, the CDR3 is TGTGCCAGTAGTATTCGGGTTTCCACTGAAGCTTTCTTT. The rearrangement links TRBV19 to TRBJ1-1; the D is unclear. With 3 bases removed from V and 4 bases from J, the gap between germline ends came to 9 bases. This CDR3 is built from 13 residues. Germline CDR1 reads LNHDA; CDR2 reads SQIVND (reference sequence).

The rearrangement links TRBV28 to TRBJ1-4; the match to TRBD1 covers 7 bases. This CDR3 spans 14 amino acids. V was clipped by 6 bases and J by 7 bases; unmatched bases: 8. Germline values: CDR1 MDHEN, CDR2 SYDVKM. CDR3 amino acids: CASRLTGRIEKLFF. In DNA form, the CDR3 reads TGTGCCAGCAGGTTGACAGGGCGGATTGAAAAACTGTTTTTT. Together with reference TRBV28 and TRBJ1-4, the CDR3 gives the full variable domain: DVKVTQSSRYLVKRTGEKVFLECVQDMDHENMFWYRQDPGLGLRLIYFSYDVKMKEKGDIPEGYSVSREKKERFSLILESASTNQTSMYLCASRLTGRIEKLFFGSGTQLSVL.

Here the CDR3 reads CASSQGGDQPQHF. The CDR3 coding sequence is TGTGCCAGCAGCCAAGGGGGGGACCAGCCCCAGCATTTT. This rearrangement joins TRBV4-2 to TRBJ1-5, with D possibly matching TRBD1 (5 bases). Trimming removed 1 base from V and 7 bases from J, with 8 bases in between. This CDR3 comprises 13 residues. CDR1 LGHNA and CDR2 YNFKEQ come from the germline V gene.

The gene calls are TRBV5-1 and TRBJ2-7; D may be TRBD2 (7 bases). Trimming stripped 0 bases from V and 0 bases from J, with 19 bases between. The germline gives CDR1 SGHRS, CDR2 YFSETQ. This CDR3 has 18 amino acids. The CDR3: CASSLEARSGTRSYEQYF. CDR3 sequence (DNA): TGCGCCAGCAGCTTGGAAGCCCGAAGCGGGACACGCTCCTACGAGCAGTACTTC.

This clone was observed once. The chain combines TRBV7-9 with TRBJ1-1, with D maybe TRBD1 (5 bases). CDR1 is SEHNR and CDR2 is FQNEAQ in the germline V gene (reference sequence). The V and J ends lost 1 base and 4 bases respectively, with 10 bases between them. This CDR3 contains 14 residues. The CDR3 bases are TGTGCCAGCAGCTTAGAAGGACACTCCACTGAAGCTTTCTTT. It translates to CASSLEGHSTEAFF.

This clone was counted a single time. The chain recombines TRBV19 with TRBJ1-5; possibly TRBD1 for D (5 bases). There are 14 residues in the CDR3. CDR1 LNHDA and CDR2 SQIVND come from the germline V gene (reference sequence). The V end was cut by 5 bases, the J end by 2 bases, with 10 bases between. Written as DNA, the CDR3 is TGTGCCAGTAGTCAGACAGAGCGCAATCAGCCCCAGCATTTT. Protein sequence: CASSQTERNQPQHF.

This clone was seen only once. The chain has TRBV5-4 and TRBJ2-3, with TRBD2 as a possible D gene (6 bases). The CDR3 runs to 13 residues. Trimming took 3 bases from V and 6 from J, leaving 11 bases between them. Germline V gives CDR1 SGHNT, CDR2 YYREEE (reference sequence). As DNA, the CDR3 is TGTGCCAGCAGCTCCGGGAGTAGGGATACGCAGTATTTT. Translated: CASSSGSRDTQYF.

The chain has TRBV28 and TRBJ2-1; 9 bases align to TRBD1. The CDR3 is 17 amino acids. CDR1 is MDHEN, CDR2 SYDVKM, per germline. V shed 5 bases and J 0 bases; nucleotides not matched to a gene: 8. CDR3 coding DNA: TGTGCCAGCAGTGCCGGGACAGGGACTAACTCCTACAATGAGCAGTTCTTC. It yields the protein CASSAGTGTNSYNEQFF.

V usage is TRBV24-1 and J usage is TRBJ2-2; 9 bases match TRBD2. V lost 5 bases and J lost 5; bases outside the gene matches: 11. CDR1 and CDR2 (germline): KGHDR, SFDVKD. There are 17 residues in the CDR3. The CDR3 loop is CATSGDSGGPRTGELFF. CDR3 nucleotides: TGTGCCACCAGTGGAGATAGCGGGGGCCCTAGGACCGGGGAGCTGTTTTTT.

The chain couples TRBV19 to TRBJ2-2; D is undetermined. Germline CDR1 and CDR2: LNHDA and SQIVND (reference sequence). The CDR3 covers 12 residues. V was clipped by 3 bases and J by 6 bases, with 5 bases between them. The CDR3 region is CASSMFAGELFF. The CDR3, as DNA: TGTGCCAGTAGTATGTTCGCCGGGGAGCTGTTTTTT.